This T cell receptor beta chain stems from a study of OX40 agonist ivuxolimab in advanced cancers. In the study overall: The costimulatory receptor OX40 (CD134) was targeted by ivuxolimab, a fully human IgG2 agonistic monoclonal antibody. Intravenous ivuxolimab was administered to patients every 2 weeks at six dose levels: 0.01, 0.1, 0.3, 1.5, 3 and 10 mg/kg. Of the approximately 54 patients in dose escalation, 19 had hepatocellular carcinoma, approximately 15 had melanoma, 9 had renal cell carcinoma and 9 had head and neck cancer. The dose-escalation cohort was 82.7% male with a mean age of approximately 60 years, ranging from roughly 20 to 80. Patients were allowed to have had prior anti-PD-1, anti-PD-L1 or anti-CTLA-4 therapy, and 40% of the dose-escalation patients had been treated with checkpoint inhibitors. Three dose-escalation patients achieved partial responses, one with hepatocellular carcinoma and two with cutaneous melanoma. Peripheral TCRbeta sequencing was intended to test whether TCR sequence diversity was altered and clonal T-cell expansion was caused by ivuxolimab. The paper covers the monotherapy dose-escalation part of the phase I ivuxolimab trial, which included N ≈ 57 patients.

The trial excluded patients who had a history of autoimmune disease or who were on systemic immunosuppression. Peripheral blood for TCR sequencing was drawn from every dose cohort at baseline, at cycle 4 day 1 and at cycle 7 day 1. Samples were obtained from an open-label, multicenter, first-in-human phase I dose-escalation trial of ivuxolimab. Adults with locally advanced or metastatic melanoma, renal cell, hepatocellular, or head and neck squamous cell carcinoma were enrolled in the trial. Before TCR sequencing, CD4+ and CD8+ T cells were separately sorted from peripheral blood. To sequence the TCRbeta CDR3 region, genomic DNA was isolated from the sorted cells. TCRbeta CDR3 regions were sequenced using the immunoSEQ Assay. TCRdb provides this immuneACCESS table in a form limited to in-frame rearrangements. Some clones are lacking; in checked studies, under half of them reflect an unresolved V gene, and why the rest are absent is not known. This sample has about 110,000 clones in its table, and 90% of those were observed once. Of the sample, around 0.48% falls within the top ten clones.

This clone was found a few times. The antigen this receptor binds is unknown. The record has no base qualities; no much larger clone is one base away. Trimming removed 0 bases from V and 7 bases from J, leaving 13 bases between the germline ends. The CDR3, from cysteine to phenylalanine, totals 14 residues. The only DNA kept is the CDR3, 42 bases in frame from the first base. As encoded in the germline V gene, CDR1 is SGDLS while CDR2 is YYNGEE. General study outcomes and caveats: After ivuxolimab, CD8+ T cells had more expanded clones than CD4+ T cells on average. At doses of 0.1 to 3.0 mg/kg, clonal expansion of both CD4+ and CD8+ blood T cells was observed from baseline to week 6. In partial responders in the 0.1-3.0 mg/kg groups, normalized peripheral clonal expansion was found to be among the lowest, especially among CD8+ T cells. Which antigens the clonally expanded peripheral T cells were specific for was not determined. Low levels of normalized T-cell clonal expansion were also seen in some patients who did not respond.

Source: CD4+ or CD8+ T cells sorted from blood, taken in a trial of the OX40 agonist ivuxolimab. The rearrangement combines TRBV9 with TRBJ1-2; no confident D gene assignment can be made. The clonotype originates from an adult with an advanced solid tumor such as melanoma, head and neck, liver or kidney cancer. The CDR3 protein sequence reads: CASSVGRGPLGYTF. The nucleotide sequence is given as TGTGCCAGCAGCGTAGGGAGAGGACCTCTTGGCTACACCTTC.